The 32 T cell receptor beta chains given below trace back to one sample, sequenced in a study of cytomegalovirus exposure and HLA in healthy donors. PCR involved 60 Vbeta and 13 Jbeta primers. Method: immunoSEQ multiplex PCR; TCRdb's copy keeps in-frame clones and lacks some. Of 150,000 to 200,000 clones listed, around three quarters were seen once; the top ten hold under 0.9%. What was sequenced was PBMCs. The source of these receptors is a woman between 40 and 50 years old in good health and CMV-seronegative.

With regard to this clone: The same CDR3 also results from other DNA sequences found in this sample. This chain uses TRBV10-3 with TRBJ1-5; unclear D gene. Germline loops: CDR1 ENHRY, CDR2 SYGVKD. V lost 2 bases and J lost 4, with 6 bases in between. The CDR3 loop spans 13 amino acids. CDR3 in DNA: TGTGCCATCAGTGAGGCGGGGAATCAGCCCCAGCATTTT. It specifies CAISEAGNQPQHF.

This chain uses TRBV18 with TRBJ2-7; 9 bases are shared with TRBD1. CDR3 length: 13 amino acids. In germline, CDR1 is KGHSH, CDR2 LQKENI. With V trimmed by 6 bases and J by 5 bases, 5 bases remained unmatched. CDR3 nucleotides: TGTGCCAGCTCCCGGACAGGGGACCACGAGCAGTACTTC. As protein: CASSRTGDHEQYF.

This clone was observed a handful of times. J is TRBJ2-1 and V is TRBV5-6; D perhaps matches TRBD2 (7 bases). The CDR3 is 18 amino acids. Germline CDR1 reads SGHDT; CDR2 reads YYEEEE. V was trimmed by 1 base and J by 2 bases, leaving 19 bases between them. This CDR3 is CASSLMWGAGTTYNEQFF. CDR3 DNA: TGTGCCAGCAGCTTGATGTGGGGGGCCGGGACTACCTACAATGAGCAGTTCTTC.

V and J are TRBV4-1 and TRBJ2-7; possibly TRBD1 for D (7 bases). CDR1 is MGHRA, CDR2 YSYEKL, per germline. V dropped 2 bases and J dropped 2 bases, with 25 bases sitting between them. This CDR3 has 19 amino acids. CDR3 in DNA: TGCGCCAGCAGCCAACTCCTGGTAGTTGGGCAGGGGGGCACCTACGAGCAGTACTTC. Protein sequence: CASSQLLVVGQGGTYEQYF.

This chain uses TRBV6-4 with TRBJ1-5; TRBD1 is a possible D gene (6 bases). CDR3 size: 17 residues. V dropped 2 bases and J dropped 4 bases, with 18 bases sitting between them. CDR1 and CDR2 from the germline V gene are MRHNA and SNTAGT. This CDR3 is CASSDPDSKVWNQPQHF. Here the CDR3 DNA reads TGTGCCAGCAGTGACCCGGACAGTAAGGTTTGGAATCAGCCCCAGCATTTT.

The genes are TRBV19 and TRBJ1-2; 10 nucleotides agree with TRBD1. The ends lost 4 bases at V and 4 bases at J; junction bases unmatched: 15. In germline, CDR1 is LNHDA, CDR2 SQIVND (reference sequence). The CDR3 consists of 18 residues. CDR3 DNA: TGTGCCAGTAGTACGGATGACAGGGGGCGAAACCCCCGCTATGGCTACACCTTC. Protein product: CASSTDDRGRNPRYGYTF.

The genes are TRBV5-1 and TRBJ1-1; 8 nucleotides line up with TRBD1. The germline V gene has CDR1 SGHRS and CDR2 YFSETQ. Germline trimming cut 1 base from V and 2 bases from J; bases unmatched to any gene: 7. This CDR3 is built from 16 residues. This CDR3 reads CASSLLAGQGNTEAFF. The CDR3 region has the DNA TGCGCCAGCAGCTTGTTAGCTGGACAGGGAAACACTGAAGCTTTCTTT. Full variable domain (outside the CDR3, taken from reference TRBV5-1 and TRBJ1-1): KAGVTQTPRYLIKTRGQQVTLSCSPISGHRSVSWYQQTPGQGLQFLFEYFSETQRNKGNFPGRFSGRQFSNSRSEMNVSTLELGDSALYLCASSLLAGQGNTEAFFGQGTRLTVV.

The chain joins TRBV18 to TRBJ1-2; D is undetermined. Germline CDR1 is KGHSH and CDR2 is LQKENI. V lost 3 bases to trimming and J lost 5 bases, with 7 bases between them. CDR3 length: 12 amino acids. The CDR3 region is CASSPSGYGYTF. CDR3 in DNA: TGTGCCAGCTCACCGTCGGGTTATGGCTACACCTTC.

The chain has TRBV27 and TRBJ2-3; unclear D gene. The CDR3 length is 15 residues. Trimming removed 2 bases at V and 8 bases at J, with 17 bases between. In germline, CDR1 is MNHEY, CDR2 SMNVEV (reference sequence). This CDR3 is CASSLGEPLVGTQYF. CDR3 in DNA: TGTGCCAGCAGTTTAGGTGAGCCCCTGGTCGGTACGCAGTATTTT.

The rearrangement uses TRBV2 and TRBJ1-2; D is unresolved. V was clipped by 6 bases and J by 5 bases, with 10 bases between them. The CDR3 contains 12 residues. Per the germline V gene, CDR1 is SNHLY and CDR2 is FYNNEI. CDR3 loop: CASRSGFYGYTF. The CDR3 nucleotides read TGTGCCAGCAGGTCGGGGTTTTATGGCTACACCTTC.

The chain uses TRBV4-1 and TRBJ2-5, with 7 bases matching TRBD1. The CDR3 is made up of 16 amino acids. V shed 0 bases and J 1 base; nucleotides not matched to a gene: 5. Germline V gene lookup returns CDR1 MGHRA and CDR2 YSYEKL. The CDR3, as DNA: TGCGCCAGCAGCCAAGAATCCGGGACAGTCCAAGAGACCCAGTACTTC. Amino acids: CASSQESGTVQETQYF.

This chain uses TRBV7-9 with TRBJ2-7; perhaps TRBD1 as D (6 bases). V was clipped by 1 base and J by 3 bases, with 13 bases between them. This CDR3 is built from 15 residues. CDR1 is SEHNR, CDR2 FQNEAQ, per germline (reference sequence). The CDR3 spells CASSLEGQKNYEQYF. CDR3 DNA: TGTGCCAGCAGCTTAGAAGGACAGAAGAACTACGAGCAGTACTTC.

The chain recombines TRBV5-5 with TRBJ2-7; possible D gene TRBD1, 6 bases. V dropped 3 bases and J dropped 0 bases, with 7 bases sitting between them. The CDR3 is made up of 13 amino acids. Germline CDR1 is SGHKS and CDR2 is YYEKEE (reference sequence). The chain's CDR3 is CASSWDTSYEQYF. The CDR3 DNA reads as TGTGCCAGCAGCTGGGACACCTCCTACGAGCAGTACTTC.

The CDR3: CASERSNQPQHF. The CDR3 nucleotides are TGTGCCAGCGAGCGGAGCAATCAGCCCCAGCATTTT. This chain joins TRBV28 and TRBJ1-5, with D unclear. Deletions cut 8 bases from V and 1 base from J, with 6 bases between. Germline lookup yields CDR1 MDHEN and CDR2 SYDVKM. The CDR3 extends over 12 amino acids.

This chain links TRBV4-2 with TRBJ2-7; 7 nucleotides match TRBD2. This CDR3 spans 14 amino acids. Germline V gene data show CDR1 as LGHNA and CDR2 as YNFKEQ. With V trimmed by 3 bases and J by 1 base, 3 bases remained unmatched. CDR3 region: CASSHRTSSYEQYF. CDR3 sequence (DNA): TGTGCCAGCAGCCACAGGACTAGTTCCTACGAGCAGTACTTC.

This chain links TRBV10-2 with TRBJ1-1; perhaps TRBD1 as D (6 bases). Germline values: CDR1 WSHSY, CDR2 SAAADI. With 3 bases removed from V and 4 bases from J, the gap between germline ends came to 9 bases. The length of the CDR3 is 13 residues. DNA of the CDR3: TGCGCCAGCAGTGAAGGCAGGGGCACTGAAGCTTTCTTT. It is translated as CASSEGRGTEAFF.

The chain links TRBV4-1 to TRBJ2-7, with D possibly matching TRBD2 (5 bases). Deletions cut 0 bases from V and 2 bases from J, with 11 bases between. Germline CDR1 is MGHRA and CDR2 is YSYEKL. The CDR3 length is 15 residues. The CDR3 DNA reads as TGCGCCAGCAGCCAAGACGAGGGATCCCCCTACGAGCAGTACTTC. Residues: CASSQDEGSPYEQYF.

The chain couples TRBV5-4 to TRBJ1-1; the D is unclear. Trimming removed 0 bases at V and 7 bases at J, with 7 bases between. Germline CDR1 SGHNT, CDR2 YYREEE (reference sequence). The CDR3 has 12 amino acids. CDR3 DNA sequence: TGTGCCAGCAGCTTGGAGGCGGATGAAGCTTTCTTT. Translated: CASSLEADEAFF. Filled out from reference TRBV5-4 and TRBJ1-1, the complete variable domain reads ETGVTQSPTHLIKTRGQQVTLRCSSQSGHNTVSWYQQALGQGPQFIFQYYREEENGRGNFPPRFSGLQFPNYSSELNVNALELDDSALYLCASSLEADEAFFGQGTRLTVV.

The chain uses TRBV11-2 and TRBJ2-7, with TRBD2 matching 9 bases. The V segment lost 1 base and the J segment 4 bases; nucleotides outside the gene matches: 2. The germline gives CDR1 SGHAT, CDR2 FQNNGV. The CDR3 totals 14 residues. The DNA of the CDR3 is TGTGCCAGCAGCTTAGGTAGCGGGGGTTACGAGCAGTACTTC. Translating it yields CASSLGSGGYEQYF.

This chain's CDR3 is CASRRRVNTEAFF. The CDR3 bases are TGTGCCAGCAGAAGAAGAGTGAACACTGAAGCTTTCTTT. The rearrangement uses TRBV28 and TRBJ1-1, with unresolved D. This CDR3 comprises 13 residues. Germline CDR1 is MDHEN and CDR2 is SYDVKM. Trimming shortened V by 6 bases and J by 0 bases, and 8 bases separated the two germline ends.

The chain's CDR3 is CASSESRTGVREQYF. The CDR3 DNA follows: TGTGCCAGCAGTGAAAGTAGGACAGGGGTTCGCGAGCAGTACTTC. The rearrangement joins TRBV6-1 to TRBJ2-7, with 9 bases matching TRBD1. Germline V gives CDR1 MNHNS, CDR2 SASEGT. Germline trimming cut 2 bases from V and 6 bases from J; bases unmatched to any gene: 8. This CDR3 is 15 amino acids long.

Details on this clone: Other nucleotide sequences from this sample produce the same CDR3. The genes are TRBV20-1 and TRBJ2-7; D remains unclear. This CDR3 contains 11 residues. V was cut by 0 bases and J by 4 bases, with 4 bases left in between. The germline CDR1 and CDR2 sequences are DFQATT and SNEGSKA (reference sequence). CDR3 residues: CSARDGYEQYF. In DNA, the CDR3 is TGCAGTGCTAGAGACGGGTACGAGCAGTACTTC.

V gene TRBV11-2 combines with J gene TRBJ2-1; D is perhaps TRBD2 (7 bases). V was cut by 1 base and J by 2 bases, with 18 bases left in between. This CDR3 has 18 amino acids. The V gene's germline CDR1 is SGHAT and CDR2 FQNNGV. The CDR3, as DNA: TGTGCCAGCAGCTTAGTTGATGGGGGGGACACCACCTACAATGAGCAGTTCTTC. Amino acid sequence: CASSLVDGGDTTYNEQFF.

The V call is TRBV30, the J call TRBJ2-5, with a tentative D call TRBD1 (8 bases). The CDR3 totals 16 residues. V gave up 1 base and J gave up 5 bases, with 20 bases separating them. Germline assignment: CDR1 GTSNPN and CDR2 SVGIG (reference sequence). This CDR3 reads CAWSADLQGGRETQYF. The CDR3 DNA reads TGTGCCTGGAGTGCTGACTTACAGGGGGGGAGGGAGACCCAGTACTTC.

V is TRBV7-2 and J is TRBJ1-5; unclear D gene. The CDR3 has 13 residues. Deletions cut 5 bases from V and 16 bases from J, with 21 bases between. Germline assignment: CDR1 SGHTA and CDR2 FQGNSA. DNA of the CDR3: TGTGCCAGCAGCCAATCCCCGACCACGGGTCGACATTTT. Translating it yields CASSQSPTTGRHF.

The chain carries TRBV6-7 and TRBJ2-7; no definite D call. TRBV6-7 is recorded as an ORF, its role being uncertain. Trimming pared 5 bases from V and 1 base from J, leaving 21 bases between. The CDR3 sequence is 17 residues long. The CDR3 region has the DNA TGTGCCAGCAGTCCCCGCCCGAGACCTAGAAAATCCTACGAGCAGTACTTC. Translated: CASSPRPRPRKSYEQYF.

The chain uses TRBV29-1 and TRBJ2-7; 7 nucleotides match TRBD1. The junction had 9 bases not matched to a gene; V was cut back by 5 bases and J by 8 bases. Germline loops: CDR1 SQVTM, CDR2 ANQGSEA. The CDR3 extends over 12 amino acids. The CDR3 coding sequence is TGCAGCGTTAGCGAGACGAGGGGGCAGCAGTACTTC. The encoded protein is CSVSETRGQQYF.

The chain couples TRBV6-5 to TRBJ2-2; D is possibly TRBD2 (7 bases). Germline CDR1 MNHEY, CDR2 SVGAGI. With 2 bases removed from V and 8 bases from J, the gap between germline ends came to 15 bases. The CDR3 contains 15 residues. The CDR3 bases are TGTGCCAGCAGTTACAGTTGGGGGGGGGCTGGGGAGCTGTTTTTT. Protein sequence: CASSYSWGGAGELFF.

The rearrangement links TRBV6-1 to TRBJ2-3; 9 nucleotides match TRBD1. The CDR3 is 15 residues long. In germline, CDR1 is MNHNS, CDR2 SASEGT. Trimming cost V 7 bases and J 3 bases; bases outside gene matches: 8. The CDR3 loop is CASKRRDRATDTQYF. Here the CDR3 DNA reads TGTGCCAGCAAGAGACGGGACAGGGCAACAGATACGCAGTATTTT.

The chain links TRBV7-3 to TRBJ2-5; 7 nucleotides align to TRBD2. CDR3 size: 13 residues. V lost 5 bases to trimming and J lost 5 bases; unmatched junction nucleotides: 5. The germline V gene encodes CDR1 SGHTA and CDR2 FQGTGA. The CDR3 bases are TGTGCCAGCAGCCCGCTCGGGGGGGAGACCCAGTACTTC. This gives the protein CASSPLGGETQYF.

CDR3 DNA sequence: TGTGCCAGCAGCTTAGGCTCCAGGGGGTGGCAGCCCCAGCATTTT. Translated, it gives CASSLGSRGWQPQHF. The V call is TRBV11-2, the J call TRBJ1-5; 7 bases map to TRBD1. The length of the CDR3 is 15 residues. Looked up from germline, CDR1 is SGHAT and CDR2 is FQNNGV. The V gene end was trimmed by 1 base and the J gene end by 7 bases; junction bases not matched to a gene: 7.

This clone has just one count. The V call is TRBV14, the J call TRBJ1-6; D remains ambiguous. This CDR3 region has 13 residues. Germline V lookup: CDR1 SGHDN, CDR2 FVKESK. Trimming removed 0 bases from V and 10 bases from J, with 7 bases in between. CDR3: CASSQEPRSPLHF. The CDR3 DNA reads as TGTGCCAGCAGCCAAGAACCGAGGTCACCCCTCCACTTT.